This T cell receptor (beta chain) originates from a study of cytomegalovirus exposure and HLA in healthy donors. Regarding the study as a whole: The authors later linked a missense DCLRE1C variant to TCR beta V- and J-gene trimming. Being productive about 87% or about 30% of the time was typical of most TCR beta V segments in an earlier analysis. A later analysis showed that HLA-associated TCR beta chains had undergone more clonal expansion than equally common others.

This clone was observed a handful of times. As yet, its antigen is unknown. The CDR3 is 16 residues long. V dropped 5 bases and J dropped 3 bases, with 19 bases sitting between them. CDR1 is SGHTA, CDR2 FQGNSA, per germline. PCR primers comprised 60 Vbeta and 13 Jbeta primers. Sequenced by immunoSEQ multiplex PCR; TCRdb stores in-frame clones only, minus some. The sample contains approximately 220,000 clones, roughly four fifths of which appear only once. Unrecorded immune exposures were likely, despite nominal health at sampling. Material for sequencing was PBMCs. The sequence was obtained from a girl aged 10 to 17 in good health and CMV-seronegative. V gene TRBV7-2 combines with J gene TRBJ1-1, with unresolved D. CDR3 coding DNA: TGTGCCAGCAGCCGGAGACCATCGATGAGTCACACTGAAGCTTTCTTT. This gives the protein CASSRRPSMSHTEAFF.